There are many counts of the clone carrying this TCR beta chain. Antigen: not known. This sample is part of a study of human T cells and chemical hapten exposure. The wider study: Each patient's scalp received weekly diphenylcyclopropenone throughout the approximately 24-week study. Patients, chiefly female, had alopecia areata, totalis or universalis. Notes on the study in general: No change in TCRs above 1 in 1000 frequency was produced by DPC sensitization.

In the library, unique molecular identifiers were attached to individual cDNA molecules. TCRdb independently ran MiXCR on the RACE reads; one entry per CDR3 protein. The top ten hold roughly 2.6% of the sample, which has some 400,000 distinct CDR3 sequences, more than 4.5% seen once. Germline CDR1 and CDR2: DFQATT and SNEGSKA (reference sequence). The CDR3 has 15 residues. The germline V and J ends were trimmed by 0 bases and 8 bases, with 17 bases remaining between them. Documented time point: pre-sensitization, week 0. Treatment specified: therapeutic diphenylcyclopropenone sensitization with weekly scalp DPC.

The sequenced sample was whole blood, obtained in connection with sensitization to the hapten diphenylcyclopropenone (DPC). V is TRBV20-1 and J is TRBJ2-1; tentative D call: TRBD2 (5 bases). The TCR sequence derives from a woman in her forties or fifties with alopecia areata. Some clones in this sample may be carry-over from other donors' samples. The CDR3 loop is CSARDMQRTEDEQFF. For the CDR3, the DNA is TGCAGTGCTAGAGATATGCAACGGACTGAGGATGAGCAGTTCTTC.